This T cell receptor beta chain appears in the sequencing data of a study of blood T cell repertoires in COVID-19. The germline gives CDR1 MDHEN, CDR2 SYDVKM. V was clipped by 5 bases and J by 7 bases, with 18 bases between them. This CDR3 region has 14 residues. In the original analysis: Quantification of nucleated cells was approximated via reference gene primer amplification. Produced via immunoSEQ multiplex PCR; TCRdb's table is partial and in-frame only. V and J calls and clone size are given by that table; D and trimming were obtained from the DNA. The table has roughly 8,500 clones, 70% to 90% seen once.

This clonotype was obtained from a human donor in a cohort sampled during active COVID-19. This chain joins TRBV28 and TRBJ2-7; weak D call: TRBD1 (6 bases). Sequencing input: peripheral blood. CDR3 residues: CASSLIVGAGEQYF. The DNA for the CDR3 is TGTGCCAGCAGTCTCATAGTGGGGGCAGGGGAGCAGTACTTC.